This T cell receptor (beta chain) was found in a study of T cells after yellow fever vaccination. As TCR cDNA was made by 5'RACE template switching, a universal primer site and UMIs were added. TCRdb reanalysed the 5' RACE reads using MiXCR and keeps one entry per CDR3 protein. The sample gives about 340,000 distinct CDR3 sequences, approximately 12% of which show up once; around 3% is in the top ten. This clonotype was detected only a few times. CDR1 and CDR2 from the germline V gene are SGHVS and FQNEAQ. The CDR3 consists of 12 residues. With 3 bases removed from V and 8 bases from J, the gap between germline ends came to 5 bases.

The genes are TRBV7-8 and TRBJ1-6; D gene unclear. This material consisted of CD4+ T cells sorted from PBMCs, taken 15 days after the yellow fever booster vaccination. This TCR derives from a man aged 18 to 29 who received the YFV17D yellow fever vaccine. The CDR3 DNA reads as TGTGCCAGCAGCTTCAAGGATTCACCCCTCCACTTT. Translated: CASSFKDSPLHF.